These T cell receptor beta chains were read from a single sample in a study of blood T cell repertoires in COVID-19. The table came from immunoSEQ multiplex PCR; TCRdb's copy has only in-frame clones and leaves some out. Among fewer than 200,000 clones, approximately 86% were seen once, and the ten largest hold roughly 8.1%. The sequenced sample was peripheral blood. These receptors all stem from a woman aged 80 or over with COVID-19, enrolled during active disease. Both conserved end residues are part of each CDR3. The D gene is left open where the match is weak. Expanded clones get a size class; other rows say once, few or many, or leave the size out.

DNA | CDR3 | D | V | size | J
TGTGCCAGCTCACCACCAACTAGCAGACGCCAAGAGACCCAGTACTTC | CASSPPTSRRQETQYF | NA | TRBV18 | once | TRBJ2-5
TGTGCCAGCAGTCCGCGCGGCAGGGGTAACAATGAGCAGTTCTTC | CASSPRGRGNNEQFF | NA | TRBV28 | NA | TRBJ2-1
TGTGCCAGCAGTTTTCGGACAGATAAAAAACTGTTTTTT | CASSFRTDKKLFF | NA | TRBV27 | NA | TRBJ1-4
TGCAGCGTTGAGGAGGGGACAGCTAACTATGGCTACACCTTC | CSVEEGTANYGYTF | TRBD1 | TRBV29-1 | NA | TRBJ1-2
TGCGCCAGCAGCCCCACAGGGTCGGGCAATCAGCCCCAGCATTTT | CASSPTGSGNQPQHF | NA | TRBV5-1 | NA | TRBJ1-5
TGTGCCAGCAGCCCGGCGGGTGTATACGAGCAGTACTTC | CASSPAGVYEQYF | NA | TRBV3-1/TRBV3-2 | NA | TRBJ2-7
TGTGCTAGTGGTTTGGCTGGGCCCACTGAAGCTTTCTTT | CASGLAGPTEAFF | NA | TRBV12-5 | NA | TRBJ1-1
TGTGCCAGCAGGGGAGGGTCGGGAGAGACCCAGTACTTC | CASRGGSGETQYF | TRBD2 | TRBV3-1/TRBV3-2 | NA | TRBJ2-5
TGCGCCAGCAGCTCAACGACAGGGGGAGACACTGAAGCTTTCTTT | CASSSTTGGDTEAFF | TRBD1 | TRBV5-1 | NA | TRBJ1-1
TGTGCCAGCAGCTACTATCAAGGGGGTGATCAGCCCCAGCATTTT | CASSYYQGGDQPQHF | NA | TRBV2 | once | TRBJ1-5
TGTGCCAGCAGCTTAAAGGGGACAGGGGGCGCGGGGACTGAAGCTTTCTTT | CASSLKGTGGAGTEAFF | TRBD1 | TRBV7-2 | NA | TRBJ1-1
TGTGCCAGTAGGCACCCAGGACGGGGCACTGAAGCTTTCTTT | CASRHPGRGTEAFF | NA | TRBV19 | NA | TRBJ1-1
TGTGCCAGCAGTAGGATGGGGCCTAACTATGGCTACACCTTC | CASSRMGPNYGYTF | NA | TRBV2 | NA | TRBJ1-2
TGTGCCAGCGCCAGGACTAGCACTTCCTACGAGCAGTACTTC | CASARTSTSYEQYF | TRBD2 | TRBV2 | NA | TRBJ2-7
TGTGCCAGCAGTCCCCTACAGGGGAACACTGAAGCTTTCTTT | CASSPLQGNTEAFF | NA | TRBV27 | few | TRBJ1-1
TGTGCCAGCAGCTTTACTTCGCAGGGCACCTACGAGCAGTACTTC | CASSFTSQGTYEQYF | NA | TRBV5-5 | NA | TRBJ2-7
TGCGCCAGCAGCCAATTTTCTAGGGAGACCCAGTACTTC | CASSQFSRETQYF | NA | TRBV4-1 | NA | TRBJ2-5
TGTGCCACCGCAGGGGGGTCAAGCTCCTACAATGAGCAGTTCTTC | CATAGGSSSYNEQFF | NA | TRBV19 | NA | TRBJ2-1
TGCGCCAGCAGCCAAGAGTCGGGTTCATCAAATTCACCCCTCCACTTT | CASSQESGSSNSPLHF | NA | TRBV4-1 | once | TRBJ1-6
TGCAGTGCTGTCCGGGACAGAACTTTCTTT | CSAVRDRTFF | TRBD1 | TRBV20-1 | NA | TRBJ1-1
TGTGCCACCAGTGCTACGAGCAATCAGCCCCAGCATTTT | CATSATSNQPQHF | NA | TRBV24-1 | once | TRBJ1-5
TGCGCCAGCAGCTTGGCCTCGGGACAGGGATATTCACCCCTCCACTTT | CASSLASGQGYSPLHF | TRBD1 | TRBV5-1 | few | TRBJ1-6
TGCGCCAGCAGACCTGCAGGGGTGAATCAGCCCCAGCATTTT | CASRPAGVNQPQHF | NA | TRBV10-2 | NA | TRBJ1-5
TGTGCCAGCAGCTTAGCGTCTAGCGGCCTAGAGGAGCAGTTCTTC | CASSLASSGLEEQFF | TRBD2 | TRBV7-9 | NA | TRBJ2-1
TGTGCCAGCAGCGTAGGGGCAGGGGGCGCCGGAAACACCATATATTTT | CASSVGAGGAGNTIYF | TRBD1 | TRBV9 | NA | TRBJ1-3
TGTGCCAGCAGCTTGGCCCTATTTTCCGCCCCGCCGGGGAATGGAAACACCATATATTTT | CASSLALFSAPPGNGNTIYF | NA | TRBV11-3 | NA | TRBJ1-3
TGCAGTGCTAGTCCGGCTAGCGGGCGCCAAGAGACCCAGTACTTC | CSASPASGRQETQYF | TRBD2 | TRBV20-1 | NA | TRBJ2-5
TGCGCCAGCAGCCAAGACGGGGACAGGAATTTCGAGCAGTACTTC | CASSQDGDRNFEQYF | TRBD1 | TRBV4-1 | NA | TRBJ2-7
TGTGCCAGCAGTTTCAATAGCGGAAATGAGCAGTTCTTC | CASSFNSGNEQFF | NA | TRBV28 | NA | TRBJ2-1
TGTGCCATCTCACAGGGGTGGGGCACAGATACGCAGTATTTT | CAISQGWGTDTQYF | TRBD1 | TRBV6-5 | NA | TRBJ2-3
TGTGCCATCAGCGGGTTAGGGGGTAATAATTCACCCCTCCACTTT | CAISGLGGNNSPLHF | NA | TRBV2 | NA | TRBJ1-6